Below are 27 T cell receptor beta chains sequenced from a single sample in a study of T cell repertoires in ileal Crohn's disease. The method was immunoSEQ multiplex PCR; TCRdb's version includes in-frame clones alone and lacks a portion of them. This sample yields around 16,000 clones, of which around 60% are seen a single time; 6.5% belongs to the top ten. The specimen was ileal tissue. Receptors were obtained from an adult with Crohn's disease.

The V and J genes are TRBV29-1 and TRBJ2-1; 10 bases map to TRBD1. Germline CDR1 SQVTM, CDR2 ANQGSEA. The CDR3 extends over 16 amino acids. With V trimmed by 5 bases and J by 6 bases, 13 bases remained unmatched. The CDR3 coding sequence is TGCAGCGTTTCGACAGGGGGCGGCGGGAACTTCAATGAGCAGTTCTTC. Translation: CSVSTGGGGNFNEQFF.

V gene TRBV5-5 combines with J gene TRBJ1-4; a weak D match, TRBD1 (5 bases). The germline V gene encodes CDR1 SGHKS and CDR2 YYEKEE (reference sequence). V shed 4 bases and J shed 7 bases, with 20 bases lying between them. The CDR3 length is 16 residues. This CDR3 reads CASSRLADGRGEKLFF. The CDR3 nucleotides read TGTGCCAGCAGCCGCCTGGCCGACGGGAGGGGTGAAAAACTGTTTTTT.

This clone occurred a few times. The chain employs TRBV5-1 and TRBJ2-5, with a tentative D call TRBD1 (6 bases). The V gene lost 4 bases and the J gene lost 2 bases, with 9 bases spanning the gap. This CDR3 is built from 13 residues. Per the germline V gene, CDR1 is SGHRS and CDR2 is YFSETQ. CDR3 protein: CASSHGQQETQYF. The CDR3 DNA reads TGCGCCAGCAGCCATGGACAGCAAGAGACCCAGTACTTC.

The chain combines TRBV5-1 with TRBJ2-7; 9 nucleotides agree with TRBD1. J lost 2 bases, V lost 7 bases, and 10 bases had no gene match. CDR3 length: 15 residues. CDR1 and CDR2 from the germline V gene are SGHRS and YFSETQ. CDR3 protein: CASSRGGTGPYEQYF. For the CDR3, the DNA is TGCGCCAGCTCTCGGGGCGGGACAGGGCCCTACGAGCAGTACTTC.

The gene calls are TRBV5-1 and TRBJ1-1, with 10 bases aligning to TRBD1. CDR3 length: 13 amino acids. The V gene end was trimmed by 4 bases and the J gene end by 8 bases; junction bases not matched to a gene: 5. Looked up from germline, CDR1 is SGHRS and CDR2 is YFSETQ. In DNA form, the CDR3 reads TGCGCCAGCAGCGACAGGGGGCCCCGGGAAGCTTTCTTT. Protein sequence: CASSDRGPREAFF. Full variable domain (missing parts from reference TRBV5-1 and TRBJ1-1): KAGVTQTPRYLIKTRGQQVTLSCSPISGHRSVSWYQQTPGQGLQFLFEYFSETQRNKGNFPGRFSGRQFSNSRSEMNVSTLELGDSALYLCASSDRGPREAFFGQGTRLTVV.

J is TRBJ1-1 and V is TRBV7-9, with 8 bases fitting TRBD1. The CDR3 covers 15 residues. Losses at the gene ends were 4 bases for V and 1 base for J; bases not matched to a gene: 5. The V gene's germline CDR1 is SEHNR and CDR2 FQNEAQ (reference sequence). CDR3 bases: TGTGCCAGCAGCTCGGCGACAGGGGCGAACACTGAAGCTTTCTTT. Its translation: CASSSATGANTEAFF. Complete variable domain (other parts from reference TRBV7-9 and TRBJ1-1): DTGVSQNPRHKITKRGQNVTFRCDPISEHNRLYWYRQTLGQGPEFLTYFQNEAQLEKSRLLSDRFSAERPKGSFSTLEIQRTEQGDSAMYLCASSSATGANTEAFFGQGTRLTVV.

The chain joins TRBV6-5 to TRBJ2-1; no clear D gene. This CDR3 is 12 amino acids long. The germline V gene encodes CDR1 MNHEY and CDR2 SVGAGI. V was shortened by 5 bases and J by 9 bases, with 11 bases between the two germline ends. Here the CDR3 DNA reads TGTGCCAGCAGTAGAACGAGGAGTGAGCAGTTCTTC. As protein: CASSRTRSEQFF.

This clone was observed once. The V gene is TRBV4-1, the J gene TRBJ1-1; 7 nucleotides agree with TRBD1. V dropped 4 bases and J dropped 1; count of bases not matched to a gene: 3. The length of the CDR3 is 14 residues. The germline V gene has CDR1 MGHRA and CDR2 YSYEKL. CDR3 nucleotides: TGCGCCAGCAGCCCCGGGACAGAGAACACTGAAGCTTTCTTT. It yields the protein CASSPGTENTEAFF.

Concerning this clone itself: This sample includes further DNA sequences coding for the same CDR3. This chain links TRBV6-5 with TRBJ1-2; D ambiguous. CDR3 size: 13 residues. Trimming removed 2 bases from V and 6 bases from J, with 10 bases in between. The germline gives CDR1 MNHEY, CDR2 SVGAGI. The CDR3 is CASSYERGDGYTF. The CDR3 DNA reads as TGTGCCAGCAGTTACGAACGGGGTGATGGCTACACCTTC.

This chain connects TRBV18 to TRBJ1-1, with D hard to call. Per the germline V gene, CDR1 is KGHSH and CDR2 is LQKENI. There are 12 residues in the CDR3. V dropped 8 bases and J dropped 5 bases, with 12 bases sitting between them. Here the CDR3 reads CASNLGFTEAFF. CDR3 DNA sequence: TGTGCCAGCAACCTAGGCTTTACTGAAGCTTTCTTT. Filled out from reference TRBV18 and TRBJ1-1, the complete variable domain reads NAGVMQNPRHLVRRRGQEARLRCSPMKGHSHVYWYRQLPEEGLKFMVYLQKENIIDESGMPKERFSAEFPKEGPSILRIQQVVRGDSAAYFCASNLGFTEAFFGQGTRLTVV.

As for this clone: One end of the junction fails to match germline, which may point to a read error. This chain links TRBV7-7 with TRBJ2-2, with D maybe TRBD2 (5 bases). Germline lookup yields CDR1 SSHAT and CDR2 FNYEAQ (reference sequence). The CDR3 contains 15 residues. CDR3: CASSLAGGDTGELFF. The CDR3 DNA sequence: TGTGCTAGCAGCTTAGCAGGAGGCGACACCGGGGAGCTGTTTTTT.

The gene calls are TRBV25-1 and TRBJ2-2; 7 bases line up with TRBD1. CDR1 and CDR2 (germline): MGHDK, SYGVNS. The CDR3 contains 16 residues. With 2 bases clipped from V and 6 bases from J, the junction kept 9 bases outside the gene matches. CDR3 DNA sequence: TGTGCCAGCAGTGAAAATCGACAGGGAAGCCCCGGGGAGCTGTTTTTT. Protein product: CASSENRQGSPGELFF.

The chain couples TRBV7-9 to TRBJ2-7; 12 bases are shared with TRBD2. Germline V lookup: CDR1 SEHNR, CDR2 FQNEAQ (reference sequence). V shed 8 bases, J shed 0 bases, and the junction held 2 bases outside the gene matches. There are 14 residues in the CDR3. CDR3: CASQTSGGSYEQYF. The CDR3 DNA reads as TGTGCCAGCCAGACTAGCGGGGGCTCCTACGAGCAGTACTTC.

The chain has TRBV2 and TRBJ1-2; D unclear. This CDR3 contains 10 residues. The germline gives CDR1 SNHLY, CDR2 FYNNEI. V shed 7 bases and J shed 8 bases, with 8 bases lying between them. CDR3 sequence: CASNYGGYTF. In DNA, the CDR3 is TGTGCCAGCAATTACGGGGGCTACACCTTC.

As DNA, the CDR3 is TGTGCCAGCAGTGAGGACAGCGCGCGGTCGGGAAACACCATATATTTT. Its translation: CASSEDSARSGNTIYF. The chain couples TRBV2 to TRBJ1-3, with D maybe TRBD1 (6 bases). This CDR3 spans 16 amino acids. Germline V CDR1 and CDR2: SNHLY, FYNNEI. V lost 3 bases, J lost 4 bases, and 16 bases lay in between.

This rearrangement joins TRBV7-2 to TRBJ2-7; 11 nucleotides align to TRBD2. Germline CDR1 and CDR2: SGHTA and FQGNSA. Trimming cost V 4 bases and J 3 bases; bases outside gene matches: 5. The length of the CDR3 is 15 residues. CDR3 in amino acids: CASSYRTSGYYEQYF. The CDR3 bases are TGTGCCAGCAGCTACCGGACTAGCGGGTACTACGAGCAGTACTTC.

The chain uses TRBV7-9 and TRBJ1-5; no clear D gene. Trimming pared 5 bases from V and 4 bases from J, leaving 6 bases between. The CDR3 extends over 12 amino acids. Germline V lookup: CDR1 SEHNR, CDR2 FQNEAQ (reference sequence). The CDR3 here is CASSPPNQPQHF. CDR3 nucleotide sequence: TGTGCCAGCAGCCCTCCTAATCAGCCCCAGCATTTT. The full variable domain, its missing parts supplied by reference TRBV7-9 and TRBJ1-5, is DTGVSQNPRHKITKRGQNVTFRCDPISEHNRLYWYRQTLGQGPEFLTYFQNEAQLEKSRLLSDRFSAERPKGSFSTLEIQRTEQGDSAMYLCASSPPNQPQHFGDGTRLSIL.

This clone was observed a handful of times. The CDR3 region is CASILLQGEGSPLHF. For the CDR3, the DNA is TGTGCCAGCATCCTTCTTCAGGGGGAAGGATCACCCCTCCACTTT. The J gene is TRBJ1-6, the V gene TRBV2, with 7 bases that match TRBD1. The V and J ends lost 7 bases and 10 bases, in that order; junction bases with no gene match: 13. This CDR3 spans 15 amino acids. Per the germline V gene, CDR1 is SNHLY and CDR2 is FYNNEI.

This clone was counted only a few times. Additional DNA sequences in this sample encode the identical CDR3. The CDR3 protein is CASSPGGQETQYF. DNA for the CDR3: TGTGCCAGCTCACCCGGAGGGCAAGAGACCCAGTACTTC. V and J are TRBV18 and TRBJ2-5; D may be TRBD2 (6 bases). This CDR3 has 13 residues. V was clipped by 3 bases and J by 2 bases, with 7 bases between them. Germline assignment: CDR1 KGHSH and CDR2 LQKENI.

The chain employs TRBV4-2 and TRBJ2-5; 8 nucleotides agree with TRBD1. Germline V gives CDR1 LGHNA, CDR2 YNFKEQ. Germline trimming cut 3 bases from V and 5 bases from J; bases unmatched to any gene: 8. This CDR3 spans 15 amino acids. This CDR3 reads CASSQLDRGRETQYF. DNA for the CDR3: TGTGCCAGCAGCCAGTTAGACAGGGGAAGGGAGACCCAGTACTTC.

The CDR3 region has the DNA TGTGCCAGCAGTTTTGGGACTTCAGAATACAATGAGCAGTTCTTC. Translation gives CASSFGTSEYNEQFF. The chain couples TRBV2 to TRBJ2-1; D may be TRBD2 (6 bases). Germline V gene sequence: CDR1 SNHLY, CDR2 FYNNEI. This CDR3 contains 15 residues. The V end was cut by 5 bases, the J end by 4 bases, with 15 bases between.

V is TRBV28 and J is TRBJ1-2; possible D gene TRBD1, 5 bases. The length of the CDR3 is 14 residues. V was pared by 4 bases and J by 8 bases, with 17 bases between. Germline V gene sequence: CDR1 MDHEN, CDR2 SYDVKM. CDR3 protein: CASSSRYGGVGYTF. CDR3 nucleotide sequence: TGTGCCAGCAGTTCGCGCTACGGGGGGGTCGGCTACACCTTC.

The gene calls are TRBV29-1 and TRBJ2-1; TRBD2 aligns across 14 bases. CDR1 is SQVTM and CDR2 is ANQGSEA in the germline V gene. The CDR3 is 16 residues long. V was clipped by 7 bases and J by 7 bases; unmatched bases: 12. The CDR3 DNA reads TGCAGCGCCCAAAAGGGGACTAGCGGGAGATGGAATGAGCAGTTCTTC. It codes for CSAQKGTSGRWNEQFF.

The chain carries TRBV4-3 and TRBJ2-2; 9 bases are a match to TRBD1. The CDR3 has 15 amino acids. Germline CDR1 and CDR2: LGHNA and YSLEER. The V and J ends lost 2 bases and 5 bases, in that order; junction bases with no gene match: 3. In DNA, the CDR3 is TGCGCCAGCAGCCAACAACAGGGGGCAACCGGGGAGCTGTTTTTT. Its protein is CASSQQQGATGELFF.

CDR3 sequence (DNA): TGCGCCAGCAGCCCGGGGGTGATCAGTTTCGCAGGCTACACCTTC. Its translation is CASSPGVISFAGYTF. The rearrangement links TRBV5-1 to TRBJ1-2; maybe TRBD1 (5 bases). The germline CDR1 and CDR2 sequences are SGHRS and YFSETQ. The CDR3 extends over 15 amino acids. V shed 4 bases and J shed 8 bases, with 21 bases lying between them. Full variable domain (remainder filled in from reference TRBV5-1 and TRBJ1-2): KAGVTQTPRYLIKTRGQQVTLSCSPISGHRSVSWYQQTPGQGLQFLFEYFSETQRNKGNFPGRFSGRQFSNSRSEMNVSTLELGDSALYLCASSPGVISFAGYTFGSGTRLTVV.

V gene TRBV5-6 combines with J gene TRBJ2-3; 14 bases fit TRBD2. Germline lookup yields CDR1 SGHDT and CDR2 YYEEEE. This CDR3 contains 16 residues. The trim removed 4 bases at V and 9 bases at J, leaving 10 bases unmatched. The CDR3 sequence: CASSQTSGRGGGTQYF. CDR3 in DNA: TGTGCCAGCAGCCAGACTAGCGGGAGGGGAGGGGGAACGCAGTATTTT.

The sample holds one count of this clone. The J gene is TRBJ2-7, the V gene TRBV10-1, with a tentative D call TRBD1 (5 bases). V lost 2 bases and J lost 7, with 12 bases in between. From germline, CDR1 is WNHNN and CDR2 SYGVQD (reference sequence). The CDR3 is made up of 13 amino acids. The CDR3 sequence: CASSEDWGREQYF. CDR3 in DNA: TGCGCCAGCAGTGAGGACTGGGGCAGGGAGCAGTACTTC.